This TCR beta chain was recovered during a study of Graves' ophthalmopathy and Graves' hyperthyroidism. Study background: There was a collection of peripheral blood at initial diagnosis, before any treatment. Study observations and caveats: Appearing in blood as well were most expanded thyroid clonotypes above 0.001 frequency.

About this clonotype: Antigen unknown.

RNA transcripts yielded amplified TCR beta CDR3 regions. An initial RT-PCR round employing HTBI primers preceded a second-round multiplex PCR. TCRdb re-called the multiplex PCR reads through MiXCR, storing one row per CDR3 protein. The profile shows about 400,000 distinct CDR3 sequences, around 16% of them singletons. It was on clinical symptoms, serum thyroxine, TRAb, thyroid ultrasound and orbital computed tomography that diagnosis relied. Germline CDR1 is SGHAT and CDR2 is FQNNGV. The CDR3 length is 14 residues. Trimming stripped 4 bases from V and 3 bases from J, with 12 bases between. The origin of this receptor is a woman under 30 with Graves' ophthalmopathy. The rearrangement links TRBV11-2 to TRBJ1-1, with a tentative D call TRBD1 (6 bases). What was sequenced was peripheral blood. The chain's CDR3 is CASSYGRGHTEAFF. The CDR3, as DNA: TGTGCCAGCAGCTATGGCAGGGGTCACACTGAAGCTTTCTTT.